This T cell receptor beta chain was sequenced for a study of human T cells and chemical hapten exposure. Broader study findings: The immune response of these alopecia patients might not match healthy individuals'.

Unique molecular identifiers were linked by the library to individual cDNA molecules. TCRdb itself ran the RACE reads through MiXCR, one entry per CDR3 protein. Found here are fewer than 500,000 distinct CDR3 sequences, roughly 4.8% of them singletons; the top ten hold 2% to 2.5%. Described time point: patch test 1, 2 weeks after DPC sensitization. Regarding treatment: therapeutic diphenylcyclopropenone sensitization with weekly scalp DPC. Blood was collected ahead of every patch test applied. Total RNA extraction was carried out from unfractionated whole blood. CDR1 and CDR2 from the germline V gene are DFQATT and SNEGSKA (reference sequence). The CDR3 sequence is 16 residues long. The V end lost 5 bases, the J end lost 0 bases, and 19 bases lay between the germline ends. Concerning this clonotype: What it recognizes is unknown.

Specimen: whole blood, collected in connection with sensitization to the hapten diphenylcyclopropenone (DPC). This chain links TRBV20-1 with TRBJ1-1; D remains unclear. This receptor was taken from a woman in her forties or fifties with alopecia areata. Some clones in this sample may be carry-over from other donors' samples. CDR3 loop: CSAAVAGIIMNTEAFF. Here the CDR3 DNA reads TGCAGTGCTGCCGTCGCGGGGATCATAATGAACACTGAAGCTTTCTTT.